Following are 13 T cell receptor beta chains from one sample sequenced in a study of cytomegalovirus exposure and HLA in healthy donors. Sequencing used immunoSEQ multiplex PCR; TCRdb keeps in-frame clones, though not all of them. The sample includes some 140,000 clones, about 87% of them seen just once. Sequenced: PBMCs. Receptors were obtained from a woman in her 30s in good health and CMV-seropositive.

DNA of the CDR3: TGTGCCACCCAATACAACATGTACCAAGAGACCCAGTACTTC. It translates to CATQYNMYQETQYF. The V gene is TRBV10-3, the J gene TRBJ2-5; D ambiguous. Trimming shortened V by 10 bases and J by 0 bases, and 15 bases separated the two germline ends. Germline values: CDR1 ENHRY, CDR2 SYGVKD. The CDR3 is 14 residues long.

The gene calls are TRBV6-6 and TRBJ2-7, with TRBD1 identical over 11 bases. V was clipped by 6 bases and J by 7 bases; unmatched bases: 8. The germline V gene encodes CDR1 MNHNY and CDR2 SVGAGI (reference sequence). CDR3 length: 14 amino acids. Here the CDR3 DNA reads TGTGCCAGCAGACAGGACAGGGGGCTTTGGGAGCAGTACTTC. As protein: CASRQDRGLWEQYF.

The genes are TRBV6-5 and TRBJ2-7; D possibly corresponds to TRBD1 (5 bases). Germline V gene lookup returns CDR1 MNHEY and CDR2 SVGAGI. The CDR3 runs 13 residues. V lost 6 bases, J lost 2 bases, and 11 bases lay in between. As DNA, the CDR3 is TGTGCCAGCAGCTCCGCCAGGGCCTACGAGCAGTACTTC. Encoded protein: CASSSARAYEQYF.

This chain uses TRBV28 with TRBJ1-1, with 7 bases matching TRBD1. CDR3 length: 14 amino acids. Germline V gives CDR1 MDHEN, CDR2 SYDVKM. Trimming cost V 6 bases and J 1 base; bases outside gene matches: 5. In DNA, the CDR3 is TGTGCCAGCAGGCGCCACAGGGGGAACACTGAAGCTTTCTTT. This gives the protein CASRRHRGNTEAFF.

The rearrangement links TRBV5-1 to TRBJ2-3, with D perhaps TRBD2 (5 bases). The CDR3 consists of 15 residues. Trimming shortened V by 5 bases and J by 4 bases, and 17 bases separated the two germline ends. CDR1 SGHRS and CDR2 YFSETQ come from the germline V gene. CDR3 DNA: TGCGCCAGCAGACGGGAAGTGGGGTCGCCAGATACGCAGTATTTT. It translates to CASRREVGSPDTQYF. The full variable domain, rest sourced from reference TRBV5-1 and TRBJ2-3, is KAGVTQTPRYLIKTRGQQVTLSCSPISGHRSVSWYQQTPGQGLQFLFEYFSETQRNKGNFPGRFSGRQFSNSRSEMNVSTLELGDSALYLCASRREVGSPDTQYFGPGTRLTVL.

This clone was recorded a few times. The genes are TRBV6-4 and TRBJ1-2, with TRBD1 as a possible D gene (6 bases). CDR3 size: 14 residues. Per the germline V gene, CDR1 is MRHNA and CDR2 is SNTAGT. Trimming shortened V by 0 bases and J by 7 bases, and 12 bases separated the two germline ends. In DNA, the CDR3 is TGTGCCAGCAGTGACTCGAATGGGGGCAGTGGCTACACCTTC. Translated: CASSDSNGGSGYTF.

This clone was seen a single time. Written as DNA, the CDR3 is TGTGCCAGCAGAGCCGACAGGGAAATTAACTATGGCTACACCTTC. This sequence encodes CASRADREINYGYTF. The V gene is TRBV6-6, the J gene TRBJ1-2; the match to TRBD1 covers 7 bases. CDR1 and CDR2 (germline): MNHNY, SVGAGI (reference sequence). This CDR3 contains 15 residues. V lost 6 bases, J lost 1 base, and 8 bases stayed unmatched.

This chain uses TRBV28 with TRBJ1-2, with 9 bases fitting TRBD1. Unmatched junction bases numbered 3, after V lost 4 bases and J lost 3 bases. Germline assignment: CDR1 MDHEN and CDR2 SYDVKM. The CDR3 covers 14 residues. In nucleotides, the CDR3 is TGTGCCAGCAGTTCCGGGACAGGGCACTATGGCTACACCTTC. Translation gives CASSSGTGHYGYTF.

The V and J genes are TRBV28 and TRBJ2-7, with D possibly TRBD2 on 6 matching bases. This CDR3 comprises 16 residues. V was pared by 3 bases and J by 9 bases, with 24 bases between. CDR1 and CDR2 (germline): MDHEN, SYDVKM. The CDR3 protein is CASSFFGGTIQSRQYF. In DNA form, the CDR3 reads TGTGCCAGCAGTTTCTTTGGAGGGACGATCCAGTCACGGCAGTACTTC.

V gene TRBV10-2 combines with J gene TRBJ1-2; possible D gene TRBD1, 6 bases. The V gene's germline CDR1 is WSHSY and CDR2 SAAADI. V lost 7 bases to trimming and J lost 4 bases, with 7 bases between them. This CDR3 contains 11 residues. CDR3 in amino acids: CASTDSYGYTF. CDR3 bases: TGCGCCAGCACGGACAGCTATGGCTACACCTTC.

The V gene is TRBV6-5, the J gene TRBJ2-1; a possible D gene is TRBD2 (5 bases). V shed 10 bases and J shed 1 base, with 5 bases lying between them. Germline V lookup: CDR1 MNHEY, CDR2 SVGAGI. The CDR3 has 11 amino acids. CDR3 region: CATGSYNEQFF. The CDR3 DNA sequence: TGTGCCACGGGGTCCTACAATGAGCAGTTCTTC.

The chain is built from TRBV27 and TRBJ2-7; D is ambiguous. With 5 bases removed from V and 4 bases from J, the gap between germline ends came to 9 bases. From germline, CDR1 is MNHEY and CDR2 SMNVEV (reference sequence). This CDR3 has 12 residues. CDR3 in amino acids: CASSVYGYEQYF. As DNA, the CDR3 is TGTGCCAGCAGTGTCTACGGGTACGAGCAGTACTTC.

This chain links TRBV7-6 with TRBJ2-2; 10 bases are shared with TRBD2. The CDR3 totals 17 residues. The V segment lost 5 bases and the J segment 7 bases; nucleotides outside the gene matches: 13. In germline, CDR1 is SGHVS, CDR2 FNYEAQ. The CDR3: CASSPWVGTSVVGELFF. The CDR3 bases are TGTGCCAGCAGCCCCTGGGTTGGGACTAGCGTAGTCGGGGAGCTGTTTTTT.